Sequencing of this T cell receptor (beta chain) was carried out in a study of patients and donors after allogeneic stem cell transplantation. Each CDR3 protein gets one entry after TCRdb re-called the RT-PCR reads with MiXCR. The sample has about a million distinct CDR3 sequences, roughly 18% seen once. Per germline, CDR1 MNHNS and CDR2 SASEGT. The length of the CDR3 is 16 residues. V lost 6 bases and J 2 bases, leaving 20 bases between the germline ends. This clonotype occurred a few times. The chain combines TRBV6-1 with TRBJ2-7; D not certain. The specimen was blood, either unsorted or a sorted T cell fraction (not recorded which). This clonotype was sampled from a human donor who was either an allogeneic HSCT recipient or a stem cell or donor lymphocyte infusion donor (not recorded which). It is not recorded whose cells these are; they may come from a transplant donor. The CDR3 here is CASSGRINTHPYEQYF. The CDR3 DNA is TGTGCCAGCAGCGGACGGATAAATACCCACCCCTACGAGCAGTACTTC.